This TCR beta chain was observed in a study of OX40 agonist ivuxolimab in advanced cancers. The CDR3 sequence is 16 residues long. Per the germline V gene, CDR1 is LNHNV and CDR2 is YYDKDF (reference sequence). With 0 bases clipped from V and 4 bases from J, the junction kept 4 bases outside the gene matches. Here immunoSEQ multiplex PCR was the method, and the copy in TCRdb shows in-frame clones only, minus some. The sample carries tens of thousands of clones, more than 70% recorded once. The receptor comes from an adult with an advanced solid tumor such as melanoma, head and neck, liver or kidney cancer. Sequencing used CD4+ or CD8+ T cells sorted from blood, obtained in a trial of the OX40 agonist ivuxolimab. The chain combines TRBV15 with TRBJ1-2; 11 bases agree with TRBD1. In DNA form, the CDR3 reads TGTGCCACCAGCAGAGATTGGACAGGGGGCGGCTATGGCTACACCTTC. Its protein is CATSRDWTGGGYGYTF.